Listed below are T cell receptor beta chains from one sample, sequenced in a study of cytomegalovirus exposure and HLA in healthy donors. Profiled with immunoSEQ multiplex PCR; TCRdb holds only in-frame clones, not every one. Of more than 95,000 clones in the sample, 60% to 80% are singletons; the top ten hold roughly 6.2%. Sequenced sample: PBMCs. Receptors originate from a man aged 55 to 70 in good health and CMV-seropositive. CDR3s include the opening cysteine and the closing phenylalanine or tryptophan. D genes are given only for firm matches. Expanded clones get a size class; other rows say once, few or many, or leave the size out.

abundance	v_gene	d_gene	j_gene	CDR3nt	CDR3aa
-	TRBV5-1	-	TRBJ2-5	TGCGCCAGCAGCTACGTAGGGGGAAACCAAGAGACCCAGTACTTC	CASSYVGGNQETQYF
few	TRBV6-1	TRBD1	TRBJ2-7	TGTGCCAGCAGTGTGGGACAGGGTACCTACGAGCAGTACTTC	CASSVGQGTYEQYF
once	TRBV19	-	TRBJ2-7	TGTGCCAGTAGTATCACCCCTAAACTTCGCGCCTACGAGCAGTACTTC	CASSITPKLRAYEQYF
once	TRBV4-1	-	TRBJ2-4	TGCGCCAGCAGCCAAGATAGGGGGAGCACCTGGGTAGGGAACATTCAGTACTTC	CASSQDRGSTWVGNIQYF
few	TRBV5-6	-	TRBJ2-7	TGTGCCAGCAGTTTTCAGGTCTACGAGCAGTACTTC	CASSFQVYEQYF
-	TRBV7-2	TRBD2	TRBJ2-2	TGTGCCAGCAGCTTAGTCGGGGGGGCAAACACCGGGGAGCTGTTTTTT	CASSLVGGANTGELFF
-	TRBV18	-	TRBJ2-3	TGTGCCAGCTCAAAGGAGGGGGATACGCAGTATTTT	CASSKEGDTQYF
few	TRBV7-9	-	TRBJ1-1	TGTGCCAGCAGCCCAAAAGGAGGGAACACTGAAGCTTTCTTT	CASSPKGGNTEAFF
-	TRBV19	-	TRBJ2-2	TGTGCCAGTAGTATGGTCCTGGGAAGCGGGGGGGAGCTGTTTTTT	CASSMVLGSGGELFF
-	TRBV7-8	TRBD1	TRBJ1-5	TGTGCCAGCAGGACCGGGACAGGGGTGAATCAGCCCCAGCATTTT	CASRTGTGVNQPQHF
-	TRBV25-1	-	TRBJ1-2	TGTGCCAGCGGGGAGAGTACTAACTATGGCTACACCTTC	CASGESTNYGYTF
-	TRBV5-4	TRBD2	TRBJ2-3	TGTGCCAGCAGCTCAAAATCCGGGACTAGCGGGGACACAGATACGCAGTATTTT	CASSSKSGTSGDTDTQYF
-	TRBV4-1	-	TRBJ2-5	TGCGCCAGCAGCCAGCAACTACAAGAGACCCAGTACTTC	CASSQQLQETQYF
-	TRBV7-9	TRBD2	TRBJ2-1	TGTGCCAGCATCATAACCGCCGGACTAGCAGCCAATGAGCAGTTCTTC	CASIITAGLAANEQFF
-	TRBV19	TRBD1	TRBJ1-1	TGTGCCAGTAACAAGGACAGGGAAGGAAATAGCCTAAACACTGAAGCTTTCTTT	CASNKDREGNSLNTEAFF
-	TRBV6-5	-	TRBJ1-2	TGTGCCAGCAGTTACCCTGGGAGTAACTATGGCTACACCTTC	CASSYPGSNYGYTF
-	TRBV19	TRBD2	TRBJ2-2	TGTGCCAGCACCCTAAGACTAGCGGGGGGCGCGAACACCGGGGAGCTGTTTTTT	CASTLRLAGGANTGELFF
-	TRBV7-2	-	TRBJ1-1	TGTGCCAGCAGCCCCACAAACACTGAAGCTTTCTTT	CASSPTNTEAFF
-	TRBV18	-	TRBJ2-7	TGTGCCAGCTCACAAGACATGTCATACGAGCAGTACTTC	CASSQDMSYEQYF
-	TRBV6-4	TRBD2	TRBJ2-3	TGTGCCAGCAGTGCCACTAGCGGGGGCACAGATACGCAGTATTTT	CASSATSGGTDTQYF
-	TRBV5-6	-	TRBJ2-2	TGTGCCAGCAGCCTCCCGGTGTCCGGGGAGCTGTTTTTT	CASSLPVSGELFF
few	TRBV5-1	-	TRBJ1-1	TGCGCCAGCAGCTTGGGGCCCAGTACGACTGAAGCTTTCTTT	CASSLGPSTTEAFF
few	TRBV5-5	-	TRBJ2-7	TGTGCCAGCAGCAAGGTGGCGGGAGAGGGGGTGACCTACGAGCAGTACTTC	CASSKVAGEGVTYEQYF
once	TRBV13	TRBD1	TRBJ2-7	TGTGCCAGCAGCTCCGCGGCCGGGACAGCGTCCTACGAGCAGTACTTC	CASSSAAGTASYEQYF
-	TRBV9	-	TRBJ1-2	TGTGCCAGCAGCGTAGATTCTCGGGGGGCGGGGGGCTACACCTTC	CASSVDSRGAGGYTF
-	TRBV6-5	-	TRBJ1-2	TGTGCCAGCAGGGGGGGTGGCTATGGCTACACCTTC	CASRGGGYGYTF
-	TRBV5-6	-	TRBJ2-4	TGTGCCAGCAGCTTCCTGGGGCCTCAAGCCAAAAACATTCAGTACTTC	CASSFLGPQAKNIQYF
-	TRBV28	-	TRBJ2-7	TGTGCCAGCAGTTCTACCTCCGCGCAGTACTTC	CASSSTSAQYF
few	TRBV5-1	TRBD1	TRBJ1-1	TGCGCCAGCAGCTTGACAGGGGGGACTATGAACACTGAAGCTTTCTTT	CASSLTGGTMNTEAFF
-	TRBV19	TRBD1	TRBJ1-2	TGTGCCAGTAGTATATTGGGACAGGCCCGCTTC	CASSILGQARF
-	TRBV19	TRBD1	TRBJ1-4	TGTGCCGGCTCCGGGACAGTCGGTGAAAAACTGTTTTTT	CAGSGTVGEKLFF
-	TRBV4-3	TRBD1	TRBJ2-1	TGCGCCAGCAGCCAACCCCCGGACAGGGGAGGCAATGAGCAGTTCTTC	CASSQPPDRGGNEQFF
-	TRBV7-8	-	TRBJ1-5	TGTGCCAGCAGCTTAGACAGGGTTAGCAATCAGCCCCAGCATTTT	CASSLDRVSNQPQHF
-	TRBV10-1	-	TRBJ2-7	TGCGCCAGCAGTGAGTGGTCGACAGCCAACTACGAGCAGTACTTC	CASSEWSTANYEQYF
-	TRBV25-1	-	TRBJ2-2	TGTGCCAGCACTCGAGGGACCGGGGAGCTGTTTTTT	CASTRGTGELFF
-	TRBV19	-	TRBJ1-1	TGTGCCAGTAGTACCCGTCGGGGGGGCGCGACTGAAGCTTTCTTT	CASSTRRGGATEAFF
few	TRBV11-2	TRBD2	TRBJ2-3	TGTGCCAGCAGCTCCGGGGGGGCCTGGGCAGATACGCAGTATTTT	CASSSGGAWADTQYF
few	TRBV6-1	-	TRBJ1-1	TGTGCCAGCAGTCCTACGGTTAACACTGAAGCTTTCTTT	CASSPTVNTEAFF
-	TRBV5-1	TRBD1	TRBJ2-7	TGCGCCAGCTACCGGGACAGCTCCTACGAGCAGTACTTC	CASYRDSSYEQYF
-	TRBV7-9	-	TRBJ1-2	TGTGCCAGCAGCTTAGCCCTCGCAGGATCGGGAGGCTACACCTTC	CASSLALAGSGGYTF
-	TRBV6-5	-	TRBJ2-2	TGTGCCAGCAGCCTGAGGGTGGCCGGGGAGCTGTTTTTT	CASSLRVAGELFF
-	TRBV5-1	TRBD1	TRBJ2-7	TGCGCCAGCAGCTCCCGTGGACAGGGAGGCTACGAGCAGTACTTC	CASSSRGQGGYEQYF
-	TRBV11-2	-	TRBJ2-7	TGTGCCAGCAGCTTAGGCCCACTGTCGGCCTACGAGCAGTACTTC	CASSLGPLSAYEQYF
-	TRBV2	TRBD2	TRBJ2-1	TGTGCCAGCAACGGCGGGGGACATGAGCAGTTCTTC	CASNGGGHEQFF